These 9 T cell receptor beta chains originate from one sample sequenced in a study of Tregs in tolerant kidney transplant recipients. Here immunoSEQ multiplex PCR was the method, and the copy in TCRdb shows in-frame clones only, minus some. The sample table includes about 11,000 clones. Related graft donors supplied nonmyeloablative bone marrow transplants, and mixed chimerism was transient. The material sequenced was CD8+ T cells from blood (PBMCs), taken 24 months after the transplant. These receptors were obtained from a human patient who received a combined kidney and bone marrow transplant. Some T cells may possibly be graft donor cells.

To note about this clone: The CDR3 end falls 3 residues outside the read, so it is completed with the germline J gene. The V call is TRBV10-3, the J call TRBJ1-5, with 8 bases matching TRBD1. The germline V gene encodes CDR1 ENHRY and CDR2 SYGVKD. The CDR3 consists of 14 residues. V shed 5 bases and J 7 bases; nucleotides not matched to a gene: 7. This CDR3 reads CAISSDRESQPQHF. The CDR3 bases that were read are TGTGCCATCAGTTCGGACAGGGAAAGCCAGCCC.

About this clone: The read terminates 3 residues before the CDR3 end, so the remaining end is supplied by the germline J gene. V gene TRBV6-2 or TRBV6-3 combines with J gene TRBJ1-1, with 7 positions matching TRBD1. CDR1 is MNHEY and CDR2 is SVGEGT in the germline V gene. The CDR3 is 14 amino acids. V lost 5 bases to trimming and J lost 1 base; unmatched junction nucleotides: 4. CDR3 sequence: CASSIQGGNTEAFF. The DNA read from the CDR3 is TGTGCCAGCAGTATTCAGGGGGGGAACACTGAA.

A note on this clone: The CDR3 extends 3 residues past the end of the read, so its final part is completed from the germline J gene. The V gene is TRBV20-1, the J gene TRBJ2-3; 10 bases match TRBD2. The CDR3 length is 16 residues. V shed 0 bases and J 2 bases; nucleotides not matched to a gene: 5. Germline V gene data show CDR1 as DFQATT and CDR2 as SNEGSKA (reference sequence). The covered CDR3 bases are TGCAGTGCTAGAGATCACGGACTAGCGGTCACAGATACG. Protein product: CSARDHGLAVTDT. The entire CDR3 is CSARDHGLAVTDTQYF.

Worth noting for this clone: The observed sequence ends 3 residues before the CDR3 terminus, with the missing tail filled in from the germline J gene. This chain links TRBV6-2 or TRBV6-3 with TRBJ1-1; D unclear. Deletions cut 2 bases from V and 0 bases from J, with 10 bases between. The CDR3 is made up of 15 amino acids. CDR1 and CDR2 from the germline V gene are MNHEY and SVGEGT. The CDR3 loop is CASSYLGSMNTEAFF. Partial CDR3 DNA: TGTGCCAGCAGTTACCTAGGATCCATGAACACTGAA.

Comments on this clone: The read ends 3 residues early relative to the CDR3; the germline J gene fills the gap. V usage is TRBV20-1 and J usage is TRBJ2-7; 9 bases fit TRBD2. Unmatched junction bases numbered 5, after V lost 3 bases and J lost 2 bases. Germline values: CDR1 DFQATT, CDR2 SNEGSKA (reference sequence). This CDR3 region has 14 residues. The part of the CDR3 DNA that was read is TGCAGTGCTAGGAAGCGGGAGGCGGCCTACGAG. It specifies CSARKREAAYE. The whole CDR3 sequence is CSARKREAAYEQYF.

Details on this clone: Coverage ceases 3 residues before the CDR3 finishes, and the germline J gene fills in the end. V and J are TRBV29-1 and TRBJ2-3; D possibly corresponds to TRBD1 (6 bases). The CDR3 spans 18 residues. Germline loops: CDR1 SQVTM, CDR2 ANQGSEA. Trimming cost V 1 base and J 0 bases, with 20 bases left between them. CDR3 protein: CSVEGPRNRDHSTDTQYF. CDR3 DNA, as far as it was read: TGCAGCGTTGAAGGCCCTAGGAACAGGGACCATAGCACAGATACG.

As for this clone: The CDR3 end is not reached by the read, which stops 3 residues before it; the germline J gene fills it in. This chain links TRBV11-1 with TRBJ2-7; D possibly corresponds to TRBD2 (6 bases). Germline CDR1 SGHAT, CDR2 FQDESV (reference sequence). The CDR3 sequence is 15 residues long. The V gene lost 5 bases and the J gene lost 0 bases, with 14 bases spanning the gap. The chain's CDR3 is CASSQRLASSYEQYF. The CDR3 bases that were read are TGTGCCAGCAGCCAACGGCTAGCGAGCTCCTACGAG.

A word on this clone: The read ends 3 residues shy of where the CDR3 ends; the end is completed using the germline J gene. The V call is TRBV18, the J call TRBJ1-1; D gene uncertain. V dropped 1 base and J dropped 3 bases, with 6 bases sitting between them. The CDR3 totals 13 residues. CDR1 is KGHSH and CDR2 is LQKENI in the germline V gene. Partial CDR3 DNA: TGTGCCAGCTCACCACAGGGCTACACTGAA. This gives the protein CASSPQGYTE. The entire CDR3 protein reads CASSPQGYTEAFF.

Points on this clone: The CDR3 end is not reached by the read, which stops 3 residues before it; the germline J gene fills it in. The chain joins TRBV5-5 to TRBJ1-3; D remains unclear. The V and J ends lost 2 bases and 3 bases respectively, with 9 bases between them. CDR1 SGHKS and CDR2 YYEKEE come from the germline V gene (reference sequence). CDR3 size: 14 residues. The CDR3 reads CASSLTRHGNTIYF. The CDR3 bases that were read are TGTGCCAGCAGCTTAACCAGACATGGAAACACC.